This T cell receptor beta chain stems from a study of post-analysis software for immune sequencing data. Study summary: There were relapsing-remitting, secondary progressive and progressive-relapsing multiple sclerosis among the disease courses included. Study-level results: Strong co-clustering by F measure was evident for samples that had been prepared in the same batch. In patients, five TRBV segments were more frequent than in controls, with TRBV5-6, TRBV5-1 and TRBV20-1 among them. Among multiple sclerosis patients, normalized Chao1 diversity was significantly below that of controls.

Turning to this clonotype: The antigen is unknown.

Unique molecular identifiers were present in the TCR beta cDNA libraries. With about 0.95 to 10 million T cells as the source, a few hundred thousand cDNA molecules resulted. TCRdb used MiXCR to reprocess the PCR reads, holding one entry per CDR3 protein. The table records about 770,000 distinct CDR3 sequences, about 45% of them present only once. The CDR3 length is 14 residues. Unmatched junction bases numbered 5, after V lost 7 bases and J lost 9 bases. The chain employs TRBV12-3 or TRBV12-4 and TRBJ2-1; TRBD2 agrees at 14 bases. The specimen sequenced was blood. The receptor's source is a girl aged 10 to 17 with multiple sclerosis. This CDR3 is CASIRLAGGAEQFF. Here the CDR3 DNA reads TGTGCCAGCATCAGACTAGCGGGAGGGGCTGAGCAGTTCTTC.